This T cell receptor (beta chain) came from a study of shared clonotypes between healthy human individuals. Study as a whole: Researchers assigned three CD4 naive, three CD4 memory, two CD8 naive and one CD8 memory plate to each donor.

As to this clone: Its matching antigen is unknown. Other nucleotide sequences in the sample specify the same CDR3.

Approximately 220 ng DNA, approximately 31,000 T cell genomes, went into each sorted-subset replicate PCR. Assay: immunoSEQ multiplex PCR; the TCRdb copy retains only in-frame clones and omits some. The repertoire holds some 2,500,000 clones, with roughly 93% as singletons. Findings and caveats of the study: Rarefaction showed that sequencing of sorted subsets was incomplete (despite large depth).

A split of CD4+ cells into CD45RA+ naive and CD45RA-negative memory subsets was performed. Trimming pared 2 bases from V and 6 bases from J, leaving 10 bases between. Germline values: CDR1 MDHEN, CDR2 SYDVKM. The length of the CDR3 is 13 residues. The specimen was naive CD4+ T cells from PBMCs. The sample's subset: CD45RA+ positively selected. The chain recombines TRBV28 with TRBJ1-2; the D is unclear. The origin of this receptor is a man younger than 30 in good health. Some clones in this sample may be carry-over from other donors' samples. The CDR3 reads CASSLRGLDGYTF. The CDR3 DNA is TGTGCCAGCAGTTTACGGGGTTTGGATGGCTACACCTTC.